What follows are 21 T cell receptor beta chains derived from one specimen sequenced in a study of Graves' ophthalmopathy and Graves' hyperthyroidism. RNA transcripts served as template for amplifying TCR beta CDR3 sequences. Amplification began with first-round RT-PCR using HTBI primers, then second-round multiplex PCR was performed. TCRdb called the multiplex PCR reads again in MiXCR, with one record for every CDR3 protein. The repertoire holds roughly 700,000 distinct CDR3 sequences, approximately 40% seen once, with around 40% in the top ten. The source material was peripheral blood. These TCRs come from an adult man with Graves' ophthalmopathy.

The sample holds many counts of this clonotype. For the CDR3, the DNA is TGTGCCAGCAGTGAATTATTGGGGGGAGAGCAGTACTTC. Protein: CASSELLGGEQYF. This rearrangement joins TRBV25-1 to TRBJ2-7, with a possible D match to TRBD2 (6 bases). CDR1 and CDR2 (germline): MGHDK, SYGVNS. V was clipped by 1 base and J by 7 bases, with 11 bases between them. This CDR3 is 13 amino acids long.

The rearrangement uses TRBV7-9 and TRBJ1-2, with D unclear. Germline CDR1 SEHNR, CDR2 FQNEAQ (reference sequence). Trimming took off 5 bases at V and 7 bases at J, with 8 bases between the two ends. CDR3 length: 11 residues. The CDR3 sequence is CASSQDRGYTF. The CDR3 DNA reads as TGTGCCAGCAGCCAAGACCGTGGCTACACCTTC. Together with reference TRBV7-9 and TRBJ1-2, the CDR3 gives the full variable domain: DTGVSQNPRHKITKRGQNVTFRCDPISEHNRLYWYRQTLGQGPEFLTYFQNEAQLEKSRLLSDRFSAERPKGSFSTLEIQRTEQGDSAMYLCASSQDRGYTFGSGTRLTVV.

The J gene is TRBJ1-5, the V gene TRBV11-2; the D gene is possibly TRBD1 (6 bases). Germline values: CDR1 SGHAT, CDR2 FQNNGV. The ends were cut back, 3 bases at V and 4 bases at J, with 10 bases in the middle. CDR3 size: 14 residues. As DNA, the CDR3 is TGTGCCAGCAGCTTCGGGACACAGAATCAGCCCCAGCATTTT. This translates into CASSFGTQNQPQHF.

This clonotype has a count of ten or more. The genes are TRBV7-2 and TRBJ2-5; D not certain. CDR3 length equals 14 residues. Trimming removed 5 bases at V and 5 bases at J, with 15 bases between. Germline V gene sequence: CDR1 SGHTA, CDR2 FQGNSA. CDR3 bases: TGTGCCAGCAGCGGCCGGGTCCAGAGGGAGACCCAGTACTTC. Residues: CASSGRVQRETQYF.

This CDR3 reads CASSLAGLAPGTQYF. The CDR3 DNA is TGTGCCAGCAGCTTAGCGGGACTAGCACCTGGTACGCAGTATTTT. This sequence joins TRBV7-9 and TRBJ2-3; TRBD2 matches at 9 bases. The germline gives CDR1 SEHNR, CDR2 FQNEAQ (reference sequence). The CDR3 covers 15 residues. V lost 0 bases and J lost 8; bases outside the gene matches: 6.

The chain carries TRBV10-2 and TRBJ1-5; TRBD1 might be the D (5 bases). The CDR3 extends over 17 amino acids. Trimming cost V 3 bases and J 7 bases, with 22 bases left between them. Germline CDR1 reads WSHSY; CDR2 reads SAAADI. The CDR3 region has the DNA TGCGCCAGCAGTGAACTAAGCGGAGGGGTAGCAAGGCAGCCCCAGCATTTT. Protein sequence: CASSELSGGVARQPQHF.

This clonotype was observed a single time. J is TRBJ1-3 and V is TRBV20-1; no firm D call. The V and J ends lost 3 bases and 7 bases respectively, with 7 bases between them. The CDR3 sequence is 11 residues long. Looked up from germline, CDR1 is DFQATT and CDR2 is SNEGSKA (reference sequence). CDR3 DNA sequence: TGCAGTGCTAGTTACATGAACACCATATATTTT. Encoded protein: CSASYMNTIYF.

The V gene is TRBV29-1, the J gene TRBJ2-6; 9 nucleotides agree with TRBD1. Trimming cost V 7 bases and J 3 bases; bases outside gene matches: 7. This CDR3 has 15 residues. Germline values: CDR1 SQVTM, CDR2 ANQGSEA. The chain's CDR3 is CSGRTGAGGANVLTF. CDR3 in DNA: TGCAGCGGACGGACAGGGGCAGGTGGGGCCAACGTCCTGACTTTC.

Note on this clonotype: An end of the junction differs from the germline gene, which may be a read error. The chain carries TRBV6-6 and TRBJ1-2, with 7 bases that match TRBD1. Germline-derived CDR1 and CDR2 are MNHNY and SVGAGI (reference sequence). The CDR3 runs 13 residues. The CDR3 here is CAGRQSTGNGYTF. DNA of the CDR3: TGTGCCGGCAGGCAATCGACAGGGAATGGCTACACCTTC.

This clonotype was seen only a few times. The gene calls are TRBV25-1 and TRBJ1-6; TRBD1 is a possible D gene (6 bases). Trimming removed 3 bases at V and 7 bases at J, with 16 bases between. Germline values: CDR1 MGHDK, CDR2 SYGVNS. The CDR3 covers 16 residues. CDR3 bases: TGTGCCAGCAGTGATAGTGCCGGGGGGGCGAATTCACCCCTCCACTTT. It translates to CASSDSAGGANSPLHF.

V gene TRBV10-3 combines with J gene TRBJ2-7; 8 bases match TRBD2. This CDR3 spans 15 amino acids. In germline, CDR1 is ENHRY, CDR2 SYGVKD. V lost 10 bases and J lost 0; bases outside the gene matches: 11. The CDR3 nucleotides are TGTGCCAGCAACCCAACGGGAGGGAGCTCCTACGAGCAGTACTTC. This encodes CASNPTGGSSYEQYF.

As to this clonotype: Since a much larger clone is just one base distant, this may be a read error. The chain has TRBV29-1 and TRBJ2-2; 7 nucleotides align to TRBD2. CDR1 is SQVTM, CDR2 ANQGSEA, per germline. The trim removed 3 bases at V and 9 bases at J, leaving 7 bases unmatched. This CDR3 has 13 residues. As DNA, the CDR3 is TGCAGCGTTGATGGGGGAGGGACCTGGGAGCTGTTTTTT. Amino acid sequence: CSVDGGGTWELFF.

There are a few counts of this clonotype. The chain joins TRBV29-1 to TRBJ1-5, with 7 bases lining up with TRBD1. The trim removed 6 bases at V and 3 bases at J, leaving 5 bases unmatched. The CDR3 totals 13 residues. The germline V gene has CDR1 SQVTM and CDR2 ANQGSEA. CDR3 bases: TGCAGCGTAGCGACAGGGAACAATCAGCCCCAGCATTTT. Its protein is CSVATGNNQPQHF. Full variable domain (remainder filled in from reference TRBV29-1 and TRBJ1-5): SAVISQKPSRDICQRGTSLTIQCQVDSQVTMMFWYRQQPGQSLTLIATANQGSEATYESGFVIDKFPISRPNLTFSTLTVSNMSPEDSSIYLCSVATGNNQPQHFGDGTRLSIL.

The V call is TRBV10-3, the J call TRBJ2-3, with 8 bases that match TRBD2. Germline assignment: CDR1 ENHRY and CDR2 SYGVKD. J was trimmed by 4 bases and V by 0 bases; bases with no gene match: 3. The CDR3 spans 15 residues. CDR3 loop: CAISESKAGADTQYF. The CDR3 nucleotides read TGTGCCATCAGTGAGTCCAAAGCGGGGGCAGATACGCAGTATTTT.

The genes are TRBV10-1 and TRBJ2-7; D may be TRBD2 (5 bases). This CDR3 is built from 14 residues. The ends were cut back, 4 bases at V and 3 bases at J, with 13 bases in the middle. Per the germline V gene, CDR1 is WNHNN and CDR2 is SYGVQD (reference sequence). The CDR3 nucleotides are TGCGCCAGCAGTGCGAGTTCCGGGATCTACGAGCAGTACTTC. It specifies CASSASSGIYEQYF.

This clonotype came up many times. The V call is TRBV2, the J call TRBJ2-7, with TRBD1 matching over 9 bases. This CDR3 region has 14 residues. V dropped 6 bases and J dropped 5; count of bases not matched to a gene: 8. Germline lookup yields CDR1 SNHLY and CDR2 FYNNEI. As DNA, the CDR3 is TGTGCCAGCAGCCCCGGGACAGGGTTCCACGAGCAGTACTTC. This gives the protein CASSPGTGFHEQYF.

Regarding this clonotype: Without the conserved terminal phenylalanine or tryptophan, this CDR3 likely stems from a read error. The DNA is omitted, as the CDR3 cannot be located on it reliably, and the CDR3 follows TCRdb's listing. The rearrangement joins TRBV10-3 to TRBJ1-3; the D call of TRBD1 is as the table states it, not checked on the DNA. The CDR3 sequence runs 10 residues, both termini included. Germline V gene sequence: CDR1 ENHRY, CDR2 SYGVKD. CDR3 sequence: CAIRRGESNT.

This clonotype was seen more than once but under ten times. The V call is TRBV4-2, the J call TRBJ1-1, with D uncertain. Trimming pared 0 bases from V and 0 bases from J, leaving 14 bases between. The germline V gene has CDR1 LGHNA and CDR2 YNFKEQ. CDR3 length: 17 amino acids. The CDR3 bases are TGTGCCAGCAGCCAAGATAATGGCGGATCAATGAACACTGAAGCTTTCTTT. This encodes CASSQDNGGSMNTEAFF.

The chain couples TRBV20-1 to TRBJ2-5, with 11 nucleotides matching TRBD2. V lost 3 bases and J lost 5; bases outside the gene matches: 8. The CDR3 runs 15 residues. Germline CDR1 reads DFQATT; CDR2 reads SNEGSKA (reference sequence). Here the CDR3 DNA reads TGCAGTGCTAGGAAACTAGCGGGAGATGTCGAGACCCAGTACTTC. This translates into CSARKLAGDVETQYF.

The chain employs TRBV7-8 and TRBJ2-7; D is unresolved. The V and J ends lost 2 bases and 5 bases respectively, with 22 bases between them. Per germline, CDR1 SGHVS and CDR2 FQNEAQ. This CDR3 has 17 residues. The CDR3 loop reads CASSLLPPVVRMNEQYF. The CDR3 DNA sequence: TGTGCCAGCAGCTTATTACCCCCTGTAGTACGGATGAACGAGCAGTACTTC.

Comment on this clonotype: A much larger clone differs from this one at a single base, so this may be a read error. This rearrangement joins TRBV5-4 to TRBJ1-1, with 9 positions matching TRBD1. This CDR3 is built from 15 residues. Germline CDR1 SGHNT, CDR2 YYREEE (reference sequence). Trimming cost V 3 bases and J 0 bases; bases outside gene matches: 3. CDR3 in amino acids: CASSWGDRVNTEAFF. DNA of the CDR3: TGTGCCAGCAGCTGGGGGGACAGGGTGAACACTGAAGCTTTCTTT.